This entry is about one T cell receptor beta chain. Its target is unknown. This sample is part of a study of T cell responses to AZD1222 COVID-19 vaccine. Study-wide points: The donors showed a predominance of white British ancestry and of females, with possible underestimation of clonal diversity.

V was trimmed by 9 bases and J by 0 bases, leaving 18 bases between them. Germline assignment: CDR1 SGHTA and CDR2 FQGNSA. CDR3 length equals 15 residues. Using immunoSEQ multiplex PCR, the repertoire was profiled, and TCRdb retains in-frame clones only, with some absent. The table has about 120,000 clones, around 92% seen once. This chain joins TRBV7-2 and TRBJ2-7; tentative D call: TRBD2 (6 bases). The material sequenced was peripheral blood, taken on day 0 of AZD1222 vaccination. This receptor was identified in an adult in good health. The CDR3 region has the DNA TGTGCCAGTGGAGTAAGTGGGGGACTCTCCTACGAGCAGTACTTC. Amino acids: CASGVSGGLSYEQYF.